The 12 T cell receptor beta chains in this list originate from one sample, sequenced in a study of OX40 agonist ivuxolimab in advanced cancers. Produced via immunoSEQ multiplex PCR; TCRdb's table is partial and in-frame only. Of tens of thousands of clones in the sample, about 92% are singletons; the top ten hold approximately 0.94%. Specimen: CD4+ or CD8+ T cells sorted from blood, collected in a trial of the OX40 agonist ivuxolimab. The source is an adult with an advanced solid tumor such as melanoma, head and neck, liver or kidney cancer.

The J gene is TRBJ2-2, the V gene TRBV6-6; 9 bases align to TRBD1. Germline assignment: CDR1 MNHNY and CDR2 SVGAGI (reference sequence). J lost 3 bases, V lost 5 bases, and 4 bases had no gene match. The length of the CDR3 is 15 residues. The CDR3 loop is CASSKQGADTGELFF. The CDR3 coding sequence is TGTGCCAGCAGTAAACAGGGGGCGGACACCGGGGAGCTGTTTTTT.

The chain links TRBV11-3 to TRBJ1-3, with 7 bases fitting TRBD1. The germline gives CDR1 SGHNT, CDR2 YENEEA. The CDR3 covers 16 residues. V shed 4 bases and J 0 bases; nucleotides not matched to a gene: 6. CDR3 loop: CASSSGQEYSGNTIYF. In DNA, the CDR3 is TGTGCCAGCAGCTCAGGACAGGAGTACTCTGGAAACACCATATATTTT.

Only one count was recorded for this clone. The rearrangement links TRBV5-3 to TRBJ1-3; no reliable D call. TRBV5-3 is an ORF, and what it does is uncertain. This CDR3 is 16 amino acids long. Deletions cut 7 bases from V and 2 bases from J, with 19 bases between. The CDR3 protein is CARHPPAPSTGNTIYF. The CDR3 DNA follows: TGTGCCAGACACCCTCCGGCCCCCAGCACTGGAAACACCATATATTTT.

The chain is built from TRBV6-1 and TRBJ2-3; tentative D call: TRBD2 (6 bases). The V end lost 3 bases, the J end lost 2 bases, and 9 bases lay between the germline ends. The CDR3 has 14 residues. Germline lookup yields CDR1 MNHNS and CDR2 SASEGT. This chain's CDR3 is CASSDRDFTDTQYF. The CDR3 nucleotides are TGTGCCAGCAGTGACAGGGACTTCACAGATACGCAGTATTTT.

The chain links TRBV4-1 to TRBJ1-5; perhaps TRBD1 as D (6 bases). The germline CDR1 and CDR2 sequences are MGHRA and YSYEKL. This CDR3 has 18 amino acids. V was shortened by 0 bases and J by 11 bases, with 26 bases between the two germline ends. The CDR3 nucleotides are TGCGCCAGCAGCCAAGAGTTCGGGGCAGGGGCTGTTTCGAGGACCCAGCATTTT. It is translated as CASSQEFGAGAVSRTQHF.

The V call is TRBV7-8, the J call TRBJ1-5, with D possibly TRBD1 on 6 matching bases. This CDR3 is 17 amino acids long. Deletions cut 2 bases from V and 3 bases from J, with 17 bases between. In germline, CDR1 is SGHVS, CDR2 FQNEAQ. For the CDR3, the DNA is TGTGCCAGCAGCTTACTCGGAAGGGGGAGAGCCAATCAGCCCCAGCATTTT. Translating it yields CASSLLGRGRANQPQHF.

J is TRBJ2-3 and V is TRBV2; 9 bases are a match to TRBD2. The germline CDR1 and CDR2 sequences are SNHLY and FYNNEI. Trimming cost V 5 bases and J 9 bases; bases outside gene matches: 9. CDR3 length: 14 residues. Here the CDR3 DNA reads TGTGCCAGCAGTATAGCGGGGGCGGGCCAAACGCAGTATTTT. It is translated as CASSIAGAGQTQYF.

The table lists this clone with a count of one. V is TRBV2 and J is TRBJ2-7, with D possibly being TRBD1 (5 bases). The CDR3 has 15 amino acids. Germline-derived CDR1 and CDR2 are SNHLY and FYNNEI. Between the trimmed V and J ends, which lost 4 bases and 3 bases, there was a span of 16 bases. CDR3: CASSVNRSWVYEQYF. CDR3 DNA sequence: TGTGCCAGCAGTGTAAACAGGAGTTGGGTCTACGAGCAGTACTTC.

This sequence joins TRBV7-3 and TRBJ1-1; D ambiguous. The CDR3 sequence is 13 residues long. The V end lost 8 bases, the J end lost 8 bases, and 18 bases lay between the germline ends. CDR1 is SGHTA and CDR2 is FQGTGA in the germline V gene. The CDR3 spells CASSAGRTGEAFF. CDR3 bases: TGTGCCAGCTCCGCTGGGAGGACGGGGGAAGCTTTCTTT.

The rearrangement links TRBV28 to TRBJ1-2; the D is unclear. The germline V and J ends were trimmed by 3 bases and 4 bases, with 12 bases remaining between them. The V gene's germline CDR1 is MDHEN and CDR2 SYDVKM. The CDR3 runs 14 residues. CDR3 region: CASSLVQDLYGYTF. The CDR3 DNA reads TGTGCCAGCAGTTTGGTGCAGGACCTCTATGGCTACACCTTC.

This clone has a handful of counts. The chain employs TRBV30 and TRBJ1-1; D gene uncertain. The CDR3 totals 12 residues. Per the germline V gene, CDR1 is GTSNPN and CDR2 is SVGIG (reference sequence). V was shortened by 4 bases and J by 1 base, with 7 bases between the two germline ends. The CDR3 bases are TGTGCCTGGAACGGAGGGAACACTGAAGCTTTCTTT. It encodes CAWNGGNTEAFF.

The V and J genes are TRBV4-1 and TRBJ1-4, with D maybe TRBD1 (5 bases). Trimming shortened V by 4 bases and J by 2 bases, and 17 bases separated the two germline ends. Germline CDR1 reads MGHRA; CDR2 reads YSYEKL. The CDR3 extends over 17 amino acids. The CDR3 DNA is TGCGCCAGCAGCCTCCCCCGCGGGAGGGGCACTAATGAAAAACTGTTTTTT. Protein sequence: CASSLPRGRGTNEKLFF.